This section outlines one T cell receptor (beta chain) sequence together with its context. Its target is not known. The data stem from a study of cytomegalovirus exposure and HLA in healthy donors. Germline-derived CDR1 and CDR2 are MDHEN and SYDVKM. V lost 4 bases and J lost 5; bases outside the gene matches: 6. The CDR3 loop spans 15 amino acids. The PCR was carried out with 60 Vbeta primers and 13 Jbeta primers. Profiled with immunoSEQ multiplex PCR; TCRdb holds only in-frame clones, not every one. The top ten clones hold more than 4% of a sample with 140,000 or so clones, about two thirds of them seen once. Study-wide results and limits: Most TCRs appeared rarely, but some public TCRs recurred in many donors. As a later analysis showed, a missense DCLRE1C variant was linked to trimming of TCR beta V- and J-genes.

The V gene is TRBV28, the J gene TRBJ2-1, with TRBD2 matching 9 bases. This clonotype was obtained from a man in his 60s in good health and CMV-seronegative. Sequences were obtained from PBMCs. The chain's CDR3 is CASSSSGRSNNEQFF. The CDR3 DNA is TGTGCCAGCAGTTCCAGCGGGAGGTCCAACAATGAGCAGTTCTTC.